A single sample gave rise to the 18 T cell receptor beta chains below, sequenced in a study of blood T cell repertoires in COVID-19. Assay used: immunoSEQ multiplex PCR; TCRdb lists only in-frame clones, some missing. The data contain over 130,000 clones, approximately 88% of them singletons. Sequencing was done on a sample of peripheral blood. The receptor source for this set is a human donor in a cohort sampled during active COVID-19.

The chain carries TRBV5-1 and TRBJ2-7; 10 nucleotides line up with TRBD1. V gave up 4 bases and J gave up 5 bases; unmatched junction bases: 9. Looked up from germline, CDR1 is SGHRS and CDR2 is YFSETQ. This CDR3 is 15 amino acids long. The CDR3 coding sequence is TGCGCCAGCAGCCCCCCCCGGGACAGGGGCGACGAGCAGTACTTC. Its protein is CASSPPRDRGDEQYF.

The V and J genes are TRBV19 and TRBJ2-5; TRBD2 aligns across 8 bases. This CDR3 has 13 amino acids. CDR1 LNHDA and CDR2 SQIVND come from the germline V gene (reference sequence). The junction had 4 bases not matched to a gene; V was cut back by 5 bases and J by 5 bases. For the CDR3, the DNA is TGTGCCAGTAGTTCGCTAGCGGGTGAGACCCAGTACTTC. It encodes CASSSLAGETQYF.

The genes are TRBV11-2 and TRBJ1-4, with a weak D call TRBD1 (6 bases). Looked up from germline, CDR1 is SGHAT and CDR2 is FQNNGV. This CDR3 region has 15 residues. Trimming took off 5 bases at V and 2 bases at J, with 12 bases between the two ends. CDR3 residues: CASSTQGGTNEKLFF. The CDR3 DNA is TGTGCCAGCAGCACACAGGGAGGGACTAATGAAAAACTGTTTTTT.

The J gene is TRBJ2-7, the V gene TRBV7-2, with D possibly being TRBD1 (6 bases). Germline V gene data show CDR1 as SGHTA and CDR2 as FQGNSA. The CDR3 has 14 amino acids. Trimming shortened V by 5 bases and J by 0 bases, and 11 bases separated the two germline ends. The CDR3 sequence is CASSRDITSYEQYF. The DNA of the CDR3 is TGTGCCAGCAGCCGGGACATCACCTCCTACGAGCAGTACTTC.

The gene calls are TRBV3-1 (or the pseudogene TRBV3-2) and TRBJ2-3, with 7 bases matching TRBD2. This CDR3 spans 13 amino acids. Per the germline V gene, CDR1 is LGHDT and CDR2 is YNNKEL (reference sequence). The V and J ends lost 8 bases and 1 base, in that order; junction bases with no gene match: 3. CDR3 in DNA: TGTGCCAGCGGGGCGGGGGGCACAGATACGCAGTATTTT. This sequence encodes CASGAGGTDTQYF.

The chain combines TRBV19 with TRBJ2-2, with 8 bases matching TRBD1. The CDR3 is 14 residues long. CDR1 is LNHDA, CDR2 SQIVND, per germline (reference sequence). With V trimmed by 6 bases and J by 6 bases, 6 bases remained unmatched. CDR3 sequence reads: CASRTAGGPGELFF. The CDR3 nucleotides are TGTGCCAGTAGAACCGCAGGGGGCCCCGGGGAGCTGTTTTTT. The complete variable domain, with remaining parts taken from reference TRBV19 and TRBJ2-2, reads DGGITQSPKYLFRKEGQNVTLSCEQNLNHDAMYWYRQDPGQGLRLIYYSQIVNDFQKGDIAEGYSVSREKKESFPLTVTSAQKNPTAFYLCASRTAGGPGELFFGEGSRLTVL.

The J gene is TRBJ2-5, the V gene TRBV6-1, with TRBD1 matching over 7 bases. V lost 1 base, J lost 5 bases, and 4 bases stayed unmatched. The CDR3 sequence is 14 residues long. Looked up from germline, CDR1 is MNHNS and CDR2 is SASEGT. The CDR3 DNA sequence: TGTGCCAGCAGTGAAGGAGGGGGCCAGGAGACCCAGTACTTC. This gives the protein CASSEGGGQETQYF.

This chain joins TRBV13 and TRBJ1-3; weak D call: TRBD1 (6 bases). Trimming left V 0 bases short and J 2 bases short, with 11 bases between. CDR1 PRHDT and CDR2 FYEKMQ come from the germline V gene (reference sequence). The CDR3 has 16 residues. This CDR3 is CASSLGGTGPGNTIYF. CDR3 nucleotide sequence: TGTGCCAGCAGCTTAGGAGGTACAGGGCCTGGAAACACCATATATTTT.

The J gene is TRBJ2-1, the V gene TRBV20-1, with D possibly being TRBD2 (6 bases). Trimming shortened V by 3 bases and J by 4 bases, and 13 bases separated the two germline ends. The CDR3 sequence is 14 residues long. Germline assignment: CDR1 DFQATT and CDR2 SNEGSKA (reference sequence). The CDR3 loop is CSASFPAGYNEQFF. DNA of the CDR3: TGCAGTGCTAGTTTTCCGGCGGGGTACAATGAGCAGTTCTTC.

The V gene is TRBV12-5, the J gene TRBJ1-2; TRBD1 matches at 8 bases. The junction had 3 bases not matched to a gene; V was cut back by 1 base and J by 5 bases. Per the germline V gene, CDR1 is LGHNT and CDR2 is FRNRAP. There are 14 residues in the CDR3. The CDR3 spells CASGLDGQGYGYTF. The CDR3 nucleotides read TGTGCTAGTGGTTTGGATGGACAGGGATATGGCTACACCTTC.

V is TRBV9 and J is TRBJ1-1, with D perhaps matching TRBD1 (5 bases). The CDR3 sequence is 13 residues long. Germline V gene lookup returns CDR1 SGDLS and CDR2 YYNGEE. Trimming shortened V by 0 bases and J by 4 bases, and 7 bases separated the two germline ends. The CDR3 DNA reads TGTGCCAGCAGCGTAGATACAGGCACTGAAGCTTTCTTT. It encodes CASSVDTGTEAFF.

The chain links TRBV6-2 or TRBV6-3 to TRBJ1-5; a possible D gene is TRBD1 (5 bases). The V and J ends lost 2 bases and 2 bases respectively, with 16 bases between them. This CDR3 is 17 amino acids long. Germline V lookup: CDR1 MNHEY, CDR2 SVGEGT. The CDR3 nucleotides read TGTGCCAGCAGTTACCTGGGATTTAGGGGTGGCAATCAGCCCCAGCATTTT. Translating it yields CASSYLGFRGGNQPQHF.

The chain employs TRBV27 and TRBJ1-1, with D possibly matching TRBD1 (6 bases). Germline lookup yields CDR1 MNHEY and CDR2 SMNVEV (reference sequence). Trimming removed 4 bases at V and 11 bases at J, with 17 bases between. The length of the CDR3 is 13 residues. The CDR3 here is CASSSYSGGLAFF. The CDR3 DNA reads TGTGCCAGCAGTTCATATTCGGGGGGGCTCGCTTTCTTT.

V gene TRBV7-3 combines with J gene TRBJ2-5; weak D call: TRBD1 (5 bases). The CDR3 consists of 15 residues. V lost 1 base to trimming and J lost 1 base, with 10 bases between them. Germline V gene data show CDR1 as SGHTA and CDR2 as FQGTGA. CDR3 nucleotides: TGTGCCAGCAGCTTAAGGGCAGGGTCCCAAGAGACCCAGTACTTC. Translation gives CASSLRAGSQETQYF. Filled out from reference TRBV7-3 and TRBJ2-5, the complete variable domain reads GAGVSQTPSNKVTEKGKYVELRCDPISGHTALYWYRQSLGQGPEFLIYFQGTGAADDSGLPNDRFFAVRPEGSVSTLKIQRTERGDSAVYLCASSLRAGSQETQYFGPGTRLLVL.

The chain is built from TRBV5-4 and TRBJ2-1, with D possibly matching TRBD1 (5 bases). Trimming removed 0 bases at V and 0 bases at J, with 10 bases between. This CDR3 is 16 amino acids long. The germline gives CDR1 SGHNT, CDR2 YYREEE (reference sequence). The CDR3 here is CASSLGTSISYNEQFF. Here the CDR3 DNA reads TGTGCCAGCAGCTTGGGGACATCAATCTCCTACAATGAGCAGTTCTTC.

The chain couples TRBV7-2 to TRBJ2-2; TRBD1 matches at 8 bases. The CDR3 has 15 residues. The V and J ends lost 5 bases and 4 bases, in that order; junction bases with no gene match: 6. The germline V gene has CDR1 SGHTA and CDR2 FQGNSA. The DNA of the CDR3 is TGTGCCAGCAGCCTACGGACAGGGCGCACCGGGGAGCTGTTTTTT. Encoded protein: CASSLRTGRTGELFF.

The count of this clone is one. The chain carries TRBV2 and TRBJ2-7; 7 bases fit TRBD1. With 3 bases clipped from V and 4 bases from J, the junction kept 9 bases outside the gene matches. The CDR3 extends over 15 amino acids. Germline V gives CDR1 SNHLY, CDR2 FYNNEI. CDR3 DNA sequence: TGTGCCAGCAGTGACCTAGTTACGGGACAGTACGAGCAGTACTTC. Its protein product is CASSDLVTGQYEQYF.

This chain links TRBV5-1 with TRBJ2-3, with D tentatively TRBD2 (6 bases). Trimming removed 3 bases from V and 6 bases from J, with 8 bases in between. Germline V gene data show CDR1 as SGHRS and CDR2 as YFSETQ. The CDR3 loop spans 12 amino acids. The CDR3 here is CASSSTSDTQYF. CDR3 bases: TGCGCCAGCAGCTCAACTAGCGATACGCAGTATTTT.